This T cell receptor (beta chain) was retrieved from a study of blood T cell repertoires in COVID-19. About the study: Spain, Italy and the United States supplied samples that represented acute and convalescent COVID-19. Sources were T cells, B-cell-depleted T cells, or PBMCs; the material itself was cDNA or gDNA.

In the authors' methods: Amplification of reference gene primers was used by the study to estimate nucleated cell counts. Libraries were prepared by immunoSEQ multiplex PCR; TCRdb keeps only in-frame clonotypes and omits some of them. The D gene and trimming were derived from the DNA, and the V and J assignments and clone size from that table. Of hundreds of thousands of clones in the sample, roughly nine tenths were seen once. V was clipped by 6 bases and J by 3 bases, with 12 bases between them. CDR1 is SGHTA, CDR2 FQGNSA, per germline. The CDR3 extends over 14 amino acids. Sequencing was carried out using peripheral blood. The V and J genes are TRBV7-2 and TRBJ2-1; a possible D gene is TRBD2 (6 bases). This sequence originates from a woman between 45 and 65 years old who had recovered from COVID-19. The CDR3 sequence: CASSLPGLYNEQFF. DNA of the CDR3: TGTGCCAGCAGTCTCCCGGGACTCTACAATGAGCAGTTCTTC.